This TCR beta chain was obtained from a study of blood T cell repertoires in COVID-19. Study at large: COVID-19 samples from acute and convalescent phases originated in the United States, Italy and Spain. The analysed material was cDNA or gDNA that came from T cells, B-cell-depleted T cells, or PBMCs.

There are 16 residues in the CDR3. The germline V gene encodes CDR1 SGDLS and CDR2 YYNGEE. Trimming stripped 4 bases from V and 2 bases from J, with 16 bases between. This clone was recorded only once. As processed by the authors: The authors estimated nucleated cell counts from reference gene primer amplification. Repertoires were generated with immunoSEQ multiplex PCR, while TCRdb's copy carries only in-frame clones and drops some. That table gives V, J and clone size, and the DNA gave D and trimming. Of approximately 150,000 clones in the sample, about 87% were seen once. This clonotype was sampled from a man older than 75 with acute or convalescent COVID-19. This rearrangement joins TRBV9 to TRBJ2-1, with D tentatively TRBD2 (6 bases). Input material: peripheral blood. The CDR3 sequence is CASSKSGVSPYNEQFF. The DNA for the CDR3 is TGTGCCAGCAGCAAGTCGGGGGTCTCCCCCTACAATGAGCAGTTCTTC.